These T cell receptor beta chains were read from a single sample in a study of T cells after yellow fever vaccination. A single record per CDR3 protein comes from TCRdb applying MiXCR to the 5' RACE reads. The table shows around 230,000 distinct CDR3 sequences, with 5.5% to 8.5% occurring only once. The sample was CD4+ T cells sorted from PBMCs, taken on the day of the yellow fever booster vaccination. The receptors shown here come from a man younger than 45 who received the YFV17D yellow fever vaccine. CDR3s include the opening cysteine and the closing phenylalanine or tryptophan. Fields, in order: D gene, CDR3 length, clone size, J gene, V gene, CDR3 protein, CDR3 DNA. D genes are given only for firm matches. The size of a clone is reported for some rows only, either as once, few or many, or as a class for expanded clones.

d_call: TRBD2
cdr3_length: 16
clone_size: once
j_call: TRBJ2-4
v_call: TRBV20-1
cdr3_aa: CSALRGTSGLGGIQYF
cdr3_nt: TGCAGTGCTCTAAGGGGGACTAGCGGACTAGGGGGCATTCAGTACTTC

d_call: -
cdr3_length: 13
clone_size: -
j_call: TRBJ2-2
v_call: TRBV3-1
cdr3_aa: CASSSIDTGELFF
cdr3_nt: TGTGCCAGCAGCTCCATTGACACCGGGGAGCTGTTTTTT

d_call: -
cdr3_length: 13
clone_size: many
j_call: TRBJ2-2
v_call: TRBV18
cdr3_aa: CASSPSPDGELFF
cdr3_nt: TGTGCCAGCTCACCTTCTCCCGACGGGGAGCTGTTTTTT

d_call: TRBD2
cdr3_length: 16
clone_size: few
j_call: TRBJ2-7
v_call: TRBV5-1
cdr3_aa: CASSLGSGSFTYEQYF
cdr3_nt: TGCGCCAGCAGCTTGGGTAGCGGGAGCTTCACCTACGAGCAGTACTTC

d_call: TRBD1
cdr3_length: 14
clone_size: few
j_call: TRBJ2-7
v_call: TRBV6-5
cdr3_aa: CASSPYRGPYEQYF
cdr3_nt: TGTGCCAGCAGCCCTTACAGGGGTCCCTACGAGCAGTACTTC

d_call: TRBD2
cdr3_length: 16
clone_size: many
j_call: TRBJ2-4
v_call: TRBV7-6
cdr3_aa: CASSLISGGGKNIQYF
cdr3_nt: TGTGCCAGCAGCTTAATTTCTGGGGGGGGCAAAAACATTCAGTACTTC

d_call: TRBD2
cdr3_length: 15
clone_size: many
j_call: TRBJ2-1
v_call: TRBV12-3/TRBV12-4
cdr3_aa: CASRRTGGEYNEQFF
cdr3_nt: TGTGCCAGCCGCCGTACGGGAGGCGAATACAATGAGCAGTTCTTC

d_call: -
cdr3_length: 19
clone_size: few
j_call: TRBJ1-3
v_call: TRBV6-5
cdr3_aa: CASSSDVKTRSASGNTIYF
cdr3_nt: TGTGCCAGCAGTTCAGACGTAAAAACGCGTTCAGCCTCTGGAAACACCATATATTTT

d_call: TRBD1
cdr3_length: 16
clone_size: few
j_call: TRBJ1-5
v_call: TRBV12-3/TRBV12-4
cdr3_aa: CASSLEAGGGHQPQHF
cdr3_nt: TGTGCCAGCAGTTTAGAGGCAGGGGGCGGACATCAGCCCCAGCATTTT

d_call: TRBD2
cdr3_length: 14
clone_size: few
j_call: TRBJ2-7
v_call: TRBV7-2
cdr3_aa: CASSLGGGFYEQYF
cdr3_nt: TGTGCCAGCAGCTTGGGCGGGGGGTTCTACGAGCAGTACTTC

d_call: -
cdr3_length: 16
clone_size: few
j_call: TRBJ1-1
v_call: TRBV20-1
cdr3_aa: CSARVPRGGRNTEAFF
cdr3_nt: TGCAGTGCTAGAGTGCCCCGTGGGGGCAGGAACACTGAAGCTTTCTTT

d_call: TRBD2
cdr3_length: 14
clone_size: many
j_call: TRBJ2-5
v_call: TRBV4-3
cdr3_aa: CASSQAFERGTQYF
cdr3_nt: TGCGCCAGCAGCCAGGCCTTCGAGCGGGGGACCCAGTACTTC

d_call: TRBD1
cdr3_length: 15
clone_size: many
j_call: TRBJ2-7
v_call: TRBV28
cdr3_aa: CASSSSGTVTYEQYF
cdr3_nt: TGTGCCAGCAGCTCCTCCGGGACAGTAACCTACGAGCAGTACTTC

d_call: -
cdr3_length: 14
clone_size: few
j_call: TRBJ2-7
v_call: TRBV20-1
cdr3_aa: CSAKGQNVAYEQYF
cdr3_nt: TGCAGTGCTAAGGGCCAGAACGTCGCCTACGAGCAGTACTTC

d_call: TRBD1
cdr3_length: 12
clone_size: -
j_call: TRBJ2-5
v_call: TRBV20-1
cdr3_aa: CSAKTGGETQYF
cdr3_nt: TGCAGTGCCAAGACAGGGGGAGAGACCCAGTACTTC

d_call: -
cdr3_length: 11
clone_size: few
j_call: TRBJ2-5
v_call: TRBV20-1
cdr3_aa: CSANKEETQYF
cdr3_nt: TGCAGTGCTAATAAGGAAGAGACCCAGTACTTC

d_call: -
cdr3_length: 13
clone_size: -
j_call: TRBJ2-1
v_call: TRBV29-1
cdr3_aa: CSVARLLLDEQFF
cdr3_nt: TGCAGCGTTGCTAGGCTTCTATTGGATGAGCAGTTCTTC

d_call: -
cdr3_length: 13
clone_size: -
j_call: TRBJ2-3
v_call: TRBV10-3
cdr3_aa: CAIGGGEADTQYF
cdr3_nt: TGTGCCATCGGAGGAGGGGAAGCAGATACGCAGTATTTT

d_call: -
cdr3_length: 15
clone_size: -
j_call: TRBJ1-2
v_call: TRBV3-1
cdr3_aa: CASSQRDTANYGYTF
cdr3_nt: TGTGCCAGCAGCCAAAGGGACACCGCTAACTATGGCTACACCTTC